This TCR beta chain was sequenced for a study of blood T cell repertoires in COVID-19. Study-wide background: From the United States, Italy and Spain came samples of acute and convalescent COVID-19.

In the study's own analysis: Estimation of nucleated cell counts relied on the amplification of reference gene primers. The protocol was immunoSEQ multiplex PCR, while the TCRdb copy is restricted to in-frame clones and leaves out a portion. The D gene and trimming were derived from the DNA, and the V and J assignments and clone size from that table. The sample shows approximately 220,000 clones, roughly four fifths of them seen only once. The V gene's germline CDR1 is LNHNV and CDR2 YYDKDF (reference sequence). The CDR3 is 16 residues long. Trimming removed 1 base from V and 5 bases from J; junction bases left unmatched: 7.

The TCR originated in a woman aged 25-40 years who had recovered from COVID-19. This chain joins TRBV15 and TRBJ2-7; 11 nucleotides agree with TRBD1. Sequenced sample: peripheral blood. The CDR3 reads CATSRAIGQGADEQYF. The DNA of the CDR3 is TGTGCCACCAGCAGAGCTATCGGACAGGGGGCCGACGAGCAGTACTTC.